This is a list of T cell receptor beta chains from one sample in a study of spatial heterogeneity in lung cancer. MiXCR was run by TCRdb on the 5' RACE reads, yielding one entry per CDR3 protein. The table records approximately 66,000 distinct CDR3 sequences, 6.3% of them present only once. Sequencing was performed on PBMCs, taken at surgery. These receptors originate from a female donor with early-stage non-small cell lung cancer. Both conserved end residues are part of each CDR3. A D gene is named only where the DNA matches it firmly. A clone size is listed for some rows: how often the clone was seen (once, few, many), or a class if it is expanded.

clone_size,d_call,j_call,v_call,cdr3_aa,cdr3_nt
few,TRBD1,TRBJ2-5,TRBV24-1,CATRDSLDQETQYF,TGTGCCACCCGGGACAGCCTCGACCAAGAGACCCAGTACTTC
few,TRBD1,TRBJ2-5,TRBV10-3,CAISDPGQAETQYF,TGTGCCATCAGTGACCCAGGACAGGCGGAGACCCAGTACTTC
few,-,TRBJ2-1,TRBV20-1,CSARGTASYNEQFF,TGCAGTGCTAGAGGGACTGCTTCCTACAATGAGCAGTTCTTC
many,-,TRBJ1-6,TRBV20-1,CSARDSQRRNSPLHF,TGCAGTGCTAGAGATTCCCAAAGACGCAATTCACCCCTCCACTTT
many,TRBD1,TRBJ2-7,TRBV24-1,CATSDTGTGSNEQYF,TGTGCCACCAGTGATACCGGGACAGGGTCCAACGAGCAGTACTTC
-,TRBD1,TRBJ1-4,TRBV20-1,CSAREPGGPNEKLFF,TGCAGTGCTAGAGAACCAGGGGGGCCTAATGAAAAACTGTTTTTT
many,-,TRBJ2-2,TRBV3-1,CATETGTGELFF,TGTGCCACCGAGACAGGCACCGGGGAGCTGTTTTTT
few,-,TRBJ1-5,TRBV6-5,CASTTFRDGLNQPQHF,TGTGCCAGCACCACCTTCCGGGACGGCCTCAATCAGCCCCAGCATTTT
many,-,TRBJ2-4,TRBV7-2,CASSLADLGLAKNIQYF,TGTGCCAGCAGCTTAGCGGACCTGGGGTTAGCCAAAAACATTCAGTACTTC
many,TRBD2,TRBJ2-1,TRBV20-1,CRASKLAGGRNEQFF,TGCAGAGCCTCGAAACTAGCGGGAGGGAGGAATGAGCAGTTCTTC
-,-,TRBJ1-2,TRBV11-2,CASSLHRTNYGYTF,TGTGCCAGCAGCTTACATAGGACAAACTATGGCTACACCTTC
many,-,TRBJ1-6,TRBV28,CASLGGNSPLHF,TGTGCCAGCTTAGGGGGAAATTCACCCCTCCACTTT
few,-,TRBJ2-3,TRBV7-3,CASSFLPGAGTDTQYF,TGTGCCAGCAGCTTTCTGCCGGGGGCTGGCACAGATACGCAGTATTTT
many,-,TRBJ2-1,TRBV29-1,CSVSTWGNEQFF,TGCAGCGTTTCCACGTGGGGGAATGAGCAGTTCTTC
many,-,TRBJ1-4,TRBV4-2,CASSQDGGTQGEKLFF,TGTGCCAGCAGCCAAGATGGGGGGACACAGGGTGAAAAACTGTTTTTT
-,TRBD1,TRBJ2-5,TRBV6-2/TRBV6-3,CASSSSRTGGETQYF,TGTGCCAGCAGTTCCTCCCGGACAGGGGGAGAGACCCAGTACTTC
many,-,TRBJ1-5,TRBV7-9,CASSLRDSNQPQHF,TGTGCCAGCAGCTTACGGGACAGCAATCAGCCCCAGCATTTT
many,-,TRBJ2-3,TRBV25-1,CASRTDTQYF,TGTGCCAGCAGAACAGATACGCAGTATTTT
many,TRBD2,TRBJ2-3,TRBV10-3,CAISESAGGADTQYF,TGTGCCATCAGTGAGTCAGCGGGAGGGGCAGATACGCAGTATTTT
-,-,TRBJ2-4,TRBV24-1,CATSGAGQLQYF,TGTGCCACCAGTGGCGCCGGACAGTTACAGTACTTC
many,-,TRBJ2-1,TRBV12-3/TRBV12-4,CASSLGMWEQFF,TGTGCCAGCAGTTTAGGGATGTGGGAGCAGTTCTTC
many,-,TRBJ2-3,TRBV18,CASSPYTDTQYF,TGTGCCAGCTCACCCTACACAGATACGCAGTATTTT
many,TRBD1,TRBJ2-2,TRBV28,CASRAGTGIPGELFF,TGTGCCAGCAGAGCCGGGACAGGGATCCCCGGGGAGCTGTTTTTT
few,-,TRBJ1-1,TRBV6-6,CASSYERGSQAFF,TGTGCCAGCAGTTACGAAAGGGGCTCACAAGCTTTCTTT
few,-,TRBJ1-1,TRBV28,CASSSHEGVNTEAFF,TGTGCCAGCAGTTCTCATGAGGGGGTGAACACTGAAGCTTTCTTT
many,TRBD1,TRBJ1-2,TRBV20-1,CSARETGGENYGYTF,TGCAGTGCCCGCGAGACAGGGGGCGAGAACTATGGCTACACCTTC
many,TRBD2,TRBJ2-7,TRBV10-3,CAISVLAGEYEQYF,TGTGCCATCAGTGTTTTAGCGGGAGAGTACGAGCAGTACTTC
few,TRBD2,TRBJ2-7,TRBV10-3,CAISGTSGIPSYEQYF,TGTGCCATCAGTGGGACTAGCGGGATCCCCTCCTACGAGCAGTACTTC
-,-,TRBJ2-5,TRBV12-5,CASGLGGGETQYF,TGTGCTAGTGGTTTGGGGGGCGGCGAGACCCAGTACTTC
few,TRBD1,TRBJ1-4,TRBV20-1,CSARVAQGFGEKLFF,TGCAGTGCTAGAGTCGCACAGGGGTTTGGGGAAAAACTGTTTTTT
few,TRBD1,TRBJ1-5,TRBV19,CASSTRQGHQPQHF,TGTGCCAGTAGTACCCGACAGGGACATCAGCCCCAGCATTTT
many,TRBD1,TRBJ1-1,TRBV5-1,CASSLRPGGAGTEAFF,TGCGCCAGCAGCTTACGCCCAGGGGGCGCGGGGACTGAAGCTTTCTTT
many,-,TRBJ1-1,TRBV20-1,CSARPLHTFEAFF,TGCAGTGCTAGGCCCCTCCACACGTTTGAAGCTTTCTTT